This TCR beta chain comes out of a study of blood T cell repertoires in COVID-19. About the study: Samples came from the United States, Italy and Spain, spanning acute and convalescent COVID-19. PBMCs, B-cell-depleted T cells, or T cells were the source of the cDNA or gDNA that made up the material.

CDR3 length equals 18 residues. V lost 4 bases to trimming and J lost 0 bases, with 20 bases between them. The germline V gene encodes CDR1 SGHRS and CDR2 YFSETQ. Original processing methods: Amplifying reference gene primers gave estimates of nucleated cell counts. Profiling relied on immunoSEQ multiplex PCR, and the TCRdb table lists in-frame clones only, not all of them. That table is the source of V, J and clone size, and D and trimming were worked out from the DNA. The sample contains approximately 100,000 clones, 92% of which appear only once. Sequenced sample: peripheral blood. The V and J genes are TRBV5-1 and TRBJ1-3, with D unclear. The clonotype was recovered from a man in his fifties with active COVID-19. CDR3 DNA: TGCGCCAGCAGCCTTTCCGACATCGCAGAGGGCTCTGGAAACACCATATATTTT. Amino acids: CASSLSDIAEGSGNTIYF.